A single sample is the source of the 27 T cell receptor beta chains below, sequenced in a study of human T cells and chemical hapten exposure. TCRdb reprocessed the RACE reads via MiXCR and lists one record per CDR3 protein. Of 80,000 to 100,000 distinct CDR3 sequences in the sample, under 9% are singletons; the top ten hold under 2%. Specified time point: patch test 1, 2 weeks after DPC sensitization. Treatment of the sample: therapeutic diphenylcyclopropenone sensitization with weekly scalp DPC. The starting material was whole blood, obtained in connection with sensitization to the hapten diphenylcyclopropenone (DPC). These receptors all stem from a woman in her twenties or thirties with alopecia areata. Some clones in this sample may be carry-over from other donors' samples.

This clonotype came up many times. V usage is TRBV5-6 and J usage is TRBJ2-3; possibly TRBD2 for D (5 bases). This CDR3 contains 14 residues. Looked up from germline, CDR1 is SGHDT and CDR2 is YYEEEE. V gave up 5 bases and J gave up 7 bases, with 17 bases separating them. CDR3 residues: CASRAGTLTNTQYF. CDR3 coding DNA: TGTGCCAGCAGGGCGGGTACCCTCACCAATACGCAGTATTTT.

The CDR3 spells CASSFAGRGLAGAGDTQYF. The CDR3 DNA reads TGTGCCAGCAGTTTCGCAGGAAGGGGACTAGCGGGGGCCGGAGATACGCAGTATTTT. This chain joins TRBV12-3 or TRBV12-4 and TRBJ2-3; the match to TRBD2 covers 14 bases. The CDR3 loop spans 19 amino acids. V shed 3 bases and J 5 bases; nucleotides not matched to a gene: 13.

This clonotype was recorded many times. The CDR3 bases are TGTGCCATCAGTGAGCGGGGGGGCCTGACAGATACGCAGTATTTT. It specifies CAISERGGLTDTQYF. V is TRBV10-3 and J is TRBJ2-3; 8 bases are a match to TRBD2. J gave up 3 bases and V 2 bases, and 4 bases lay outside the gene matches. Per the germline V gene, CDR1 is ENHRY and CDR2 is SYGVKD. CDR3 length: 15 residues.

Worth noting for this clonotype: An end of the junction differs from the germline gene, which may be a read error. CDR3 in amino acids: CASSRDRQNSPLNF. In DNA, the CDR3 is TGTGCCAGTAGTAGAGACAGGCAAAATTCACCCCTCAACTTT. V usage is TRBV19 and J usage is TRBJ1-6; maybe TRBD1 (6 bases). The CDR3 runs 14 residues. Germline assignment: CDR1 LNHDA and CDR2 SQIVND (reference sequence). Filled out from reference TRBV19 and TRBJ1-6, the complete variable domain reads DGGITQSPKYLFRKEGQNVTLSCEQNLNHDAMYWYRQDPGQGLRLIYYSQIVNDFQKGDIAEGYSVSREKKESFPLTVTSAQKNPTAFYLCASSRDRQNSPLNFGNGTRLTVT.

This clonotype occurred a few times. The chain carries TRBV6-6 and TRBJ2-7; D unresolved. This CDR3 region has 13 residues. V was pared by 8 bases and J by 0 bases, with 11 bases between. Germline CDR1 and CDR2: MNHNY and SVGAGI (reference sequence). This CDR3 is CASLGKNSYEQYF. In nucleotides, the CDR3 is TGTGCCAGCTTAGGGAAAAACTCCTACGAGCAGTACTTC.

This clonotype was recorded a few times. CDR3 in DNA: TGTGCCATCAGAAAGGACAGGGGGAACACCGGGGAGCTGTTTTTT. Its protein product is CAIRKDRGNTGELFF. The V and J genes are TRBV10-3 and TRBJ2-2; 9 nucleotides match TRBD1. After removal of 6 bases from V and 1 base from J, the junction contained 3 bases not matched to a gene. CDR3 length: 15 residues. Looked up from germline, CDR1 is ENHRY and CDR2 is SYGVKD.

In its sample, this clonotype was seen many times. The rearrangement links TRBV24-1 to TRBJ1-2; D not certain. Germline-derived CDR1 and CDR2 are KGHDR and SFDVKD. The V gene lost 1 base and the J gene lost 2 bases, with 7 bases spanning the gap. The CDR3 length is 14 residues. Here the CDR3 reads CATSDFTVNYGYTF. CDR3 DNA: TGTGCCACCAGTGATTTCACAGTCAACTATGGCTACACCTTC.

This clonotype was detected many times. The gene calls are TRBV11-2 and TRBJ2-3; D unresolved. The CDR3 has 12 amino acids. V gave up 3 bases and J gave up 0 bases, with 1 base separating them. The germline CDR1 and CDR2 sequences are SGHAT and FQNNGV. The CDR3 nucleotides read TGTGCCAGCAGCTTCAGCACAGATACGCAGTATTTT. It is translated as CASSFSTDTQYF.

At least ten counts were recorded for this clonotype. The chain combines TRBV6-6 with TRBJ1-1, with D hard to call. This CDR3 spans 11 amino acids. V was shortened by 7 bases and J by 4 bases, with 7 bases between the two germline ends. Per the germline V gene, CDR1 is MNHNY and CDR2 is SVGAGI (reference sequence). In nucleotides, the CDR3 is TGTGCCAGCACGGAGGGCACTGAAGCTTTCTTT. Protein product: CASTEGTEAFF.

This clonotype was counted at least ten times. The V and J genes are TRBV5-4 and TRBJ1-1, with D possibly TRBD1 on 6 matching bases. The CDR3 loop spans 14 amino acids. The ends were cut back, 5 bases at V and 2 bases at J, with 13 bases in the middle. Germline loops: CDR1 SGHNT, CDR2 YYREEE (reference sequence). CDR3 sequence reads: CASSYGQTNTEAFF. CDR3 nucleotides: TGTGCCAGCAGTTACGGACAGACCAACACTGAAGCTTTCTTT. The full variable domain, with the rest looked up from reference TRBV5-4 and TRBJ1-1, is ETGVTQSPTHLIKTRGQQVTLRCSSQSGHNTVSWYQQALGQGPQFIFQYYREEENGRGNFPPRFSGLQFPNYSSELNVNALELDDSALYLCASSYGQTNTEAFFGQGTRLTVV.

This clonotype occurred many times. The chain joins TRBV2 to TRBJ2-1; either TRBD1 or TRBD2 may fit D (6 bases each). V was trimmed by 7 bases and J by 5 bases, leaving 12 bases between them. The CDR3 sequence is 13 residues long. Looked up from germline, CDR1 is SNHLY and CDR2 is FYNNEI. CDR3 nucleotide sequence: TGTGCCAGCACGGAGGGGGAAGACAATGAGCAGTTCTTC. Its protein product is CASTEGEDNEQFF.

The rearrangement links TRBV3-1 to TRBJ2-1; D call uncertain. Germline V CDR1 and CDR2: LGHDT, YNNKEL (reference sequence). Trimming pared 1 base from V and 5 bases from J, leaving 6 bases between. The CDR3 is 13 amino acids. The CDR3 spells CASSQGRDNEQFF. The CDR3 nucleotides are TGTGCCAGCAGCCAAGGCCGGGACAATGAGCAGTTCTTC.

This clonotype showed up just a few times. The rearrangement joins TRBV5-1 to TRBJ1-1, with TRBD1 matching 10 bases. V gave up 3 bases and J gave up 0 bases; unmatched junction bases: 8. Germline CDR1 and CDR2: SGHRS and YFSETQ. This CDR3 has 17 residues. Here the CDR3 reads CASSYVPGQGMNTEAFF. Written as DNA, the CDR3 is TGCGCCAGCAGCTACGTCCCGGGACAGGGGATGAACACTGAAGCTTTCTTT.

J is TRBJ2-3 and V is TRBV20-1; D uncertain. Trimming shortened V by 0 bases and J by 10 bases, and 14 bases separated the two germline ends. Germline loops: CDR1 DFQATT, CDR2 SNEGSKA (reference sequence). CDR3 size: 13 residues. CDR3 amino acids: CSARDTTLYSQYF. CDR3 nucleotides: TGCAGTGCTAGAGATACGACTCTCTATTCGCAGTATTTT.

This clonotype has a count of ten or more. The chain has TRBV5-1 and TRBJ1-4; a weak D match, TRBD1 (5 bases). Deletions cut 4 bases from V and 8 bases from J, with 18 bases between. The CDR3 totals 15 residues. The germline CDR1 and CDR2 sequences are SGHRS and YFSETQ. CDR3 sequence reads: CASSQNWGRGEKLFF. In nucleotides, the CDR3 is TGCGCCAGCAGCCAAAATTGGGGTAGGGGCGAAAAACTGTTTTTT.

This clonotype was observed at least ten times. The chain is built from TRBV29-1 and TRBJ2-7, with TRBD1 as a possible D gene (6 bases). The CDR3 is made up of 14 amino acids. V was shortened by 7 bases and J by 4 bases, with 20 bases between the two germline ends. The germline V gene has CDR1 SQVTM and CDR2 ANQGSEA. The CDR3 reads CSAGPGQGSYEQYF. The DNA of the CDR3 is TGCAGCGCCGGCCCGGGGCAGGGGAGTTACGAGCAGTACTTC.

Only a few counts were recorded for this clonotype. The J gene is TRBJ2-1, the V gene TRBV13; the match to TRBD2 covers 9 bases. Per germline, CDR1 PRHDT and CDR2 FYEKMQ (reference sequence). The CDR3 runs to 16 residues. With 6 bases clipped from V and 0 bases from J, the junction kept 6 bases outside the gene matches. Here the CDR3 DNA reads TGTGCCAGCAGTTATAATAGCGGGGGCTCCTACAATGAGCAGTTCTTC. It yields the protein CASSYNSGGSYNEQFF.

This clonotype was recorded at least ten times. The rearrangement uses TRBV6-5 and TRBJ2-7, with 7 bases aligning to TRBD1. The CDR3 length is 19 residues. V lost 0 bases, J lost 3 bases, and 17 bases stayed unmatched. Per germline, CDR1 MNHEY and CDR2 SVGAGI. The CDR3 spells CASSYSPYSNRGKDYEQYF. CDR3 DNA: TGTGCCAGCAGTTACTCGCCCTACTCCAACAGGGGAAAGGACTACGAGCAGTACTTC.

This rearrangement joins TRBV12-3 or TRBV12-4 to TRBJ2-2; the match to TRBD1 covers 7 bases. The V gene end was trimmed by 4 bases and the J gene end by 5 bases; junction bases not matched to a gene: 10. The CDR3 totals 16 residues. CDR3 DNA: TGTGCCAGCAGTTCTCGGGACAGCCGTTGTACCGGGGAGCTGTTTTTT. This encodes CASSSRDSRCTGELFF.

This clonotype was counted only a few times. For the CDR3, the DNA is TGTGCCAGCAGTACGGCGGGACAGCGGAGGAACACCATATATTTT. Amino acids: CASSTAGQRRNTIYF. The V call is TRBV6-5, the J call TRBJ1-3; 7 bases match TRBD1. V dropped 5 bases and J dropped 7; count of bases not matched to a gene: 11. The germline CDR1 and CDR2 sequences are MNHEY and SVGAGI. This CDR3 has 15 amino acids.

This clonotype was seen at least ten times. This chain links TRBV6-2 or TRBV6-3 with TRBJ2-6; no definite D call. The CDR3 covers 15 residues. Germline-derived CDR1 and CDR2 are MNHEY and SVGEGT. V was shortened by 6 bases and J by 0 bases, with 9 bases between the two germline ends. CDR3 nucleotide sequence: TGTGCCAGCAGCAACACTACCTCTGGGGCCAACGTCCTGACTTTC. Translation: CASSNTTSGANVLTF.

This clonotype was picked up many times. The chain has TRBV29-1 and TRBJ2-3, with D possibly matching TRBD2 (6 bases). CDR1 is SQVTM and CDR2 is ANQGSEA in the germline V gene. The CDR3 is 14 residues long. Trimming pared 6 bases from V and 1 base from J, leaving 14 bases between. The CDR3 bases are TGCAGCGTCGCGGGACTGACCCGCACAGATACGCAGTATTTT. Its translation: CSVAGLTRTDTQYF.

This chain connects TRBV30 to TRBJ1-4, with TRBD1 matching over 9 bases. The CDR3 consists of 14 residues. Trimming took 5 bases from V and 9 from J; bases not matched to a gene: 10. The germline CDR1 and CDR2 sequences are GTSNPN and SVGIG (reference sequence). CDR3 DNA sequence: TGTGCCTGGCGCCGGGACAGGGTCGTGCAAAAACTGTTTTTT. This sequence encodes CAWRRDRVVQKLFF.

This clonotype appeared many times. This sequence joins TRBV20-1 and TRBJ2-5, with D possibly TRBD1 on 6 matching bases. Trimming cost V 3 bases and J 1 base, with 12 bases left between them. This CDR3 comprises 14 residues. CDR1 and CDR2 from the germline V gene are DFQATT and SNEGSKA (reference sequence). CDR3 coding DNA: TGCAGTGCTAGTTCTTGGGGGCTCCAAGAGACCCAGTACTTC. Translation gives CSASSWGLQETQYF.

This clonotype showed up many times. The chain joins TRBV4-2 to TRBJ1-2; D is unclear. Trimming took 1 base from V and 3 from J, leaving 12 bases between them. The CDR3 length is 15 residues. The germline V gene has CDR1 LGHNA and CDR2 YNFKEQ. The CDR3 protein is CASSQVDGVDYGYTF. DNA of the CDR3: TGTGCCAGCAGCCAAGTGGACGGGGTAGACTATGGCTACACCTTC.

This clonotype has ten or more counts. This chain joins TRBV6-2 or TRBV6-3 and TRBJ2-4; D perhaps matches TRBD1 (5 bases). Per germline, CDR1 MNHEY and CDR2 SVGEGT. Trimming took 2 bases from V and 3 from J, leaving 17 bases between them. This CDR3 comprises 17 residues. CDR3 in DNA: TGTGCCAGCAGTTACATTTCAATTGCAGGGAACAAAAACATTCAGTACTTC. It is translated as CASSYISIAGNKNIQYF.

This chain uses TRBV5-4 with TRBJ1-1; no firm D call. Germline loops: CDR1 SGHNT, CDR2 YYREEE (reference sequence). Trimming shortened V by 0 bases and J by 5 bases, and 14 bases separated the two germline ends. The CDR3 has 15 amino acids. The CDR3: CASSLVGNLGTEAFF. The CDR3 region has the DNA TGTGCCAGCAGCTTGGTTGGTAACTTAGGGACTGAAGCTTTCTTT.